This T cell receptor (beta chain) comes out of a study of shared clonotypes between healthy human individuals (dated by TCRdb to the early 2020s). Background on the whole study: The cohort included a few men and a couple of women between 18 and 49 years of age. For each donor, CD4 naive and CD4 memory were each run on three plates, CD8 naive on two plates, and CD8 memory on one plate. Blood TCR repertoires of roughly 5 healthy adults were deeply sequenced to estimate repertoire size and the extent of clonotype sharing between individuals. Libraries were prepared and TCR repertoires were sequenced by different laboratories using diverse techniques, in order to increase sequencing depth and limit assay-specific biases. Between about 0.8 and 9.5 billion PBMCs per donor were obtained by leukapheresis.

The paper as a whole reports these results and caveats: Sampling was limited to blood, and TCR repertoires in tissue likely differ from TCR repertoires in blood. Because the study included only a small number of donors, the genetic and exposure-history diversity represented was limited. Incomplete sequencing was indicated by rarefaction of sorted-subset datasets, despite the large sequencing depth. Estimated clonotype richness was generally larger for naive than for memory subsets. Higher generation probabilities were observed for clonotypes shared by all four sorted-subset donors than for non-shared clonotypes. Roughly 5.2% of naive CD4, approximately 3.7% of naive CD8, roughly 2.5% of memory CD4, and around 0.4% of memory CD8 clonotypes were shared across several donors. Based on pairwise subsampling, the degree of clonotype sharing among donors was expected to be affected by sequencing depth.

In regard to this clone: Its antigen has not been determined. The record has no base qualities; no much larger clone is one base away.

The donors were healthy, HIV-negative adults who had no recently reported acute infections or vaccinations. All donors were Caucasian adults living in Nashville, Tennessee, USA. CD4+ T cells were enriched by magnetic negative selection, after which naive cells were positively selected on CD45RA and the negative fraction was taken as the memory subset. After blood collection by leukapheresis, PBMCs were isolated using Ficoll-Histopaque density gradient centrifugation and then cryopreserved in the vapor phase of liquid nitrogen. Analytical flow cytometry was used to check the purity and quantity of each magnetically sorted T cell population. Genomic DNA was isolated from each sorted fraction and quantified by UV absorbance on a Nanodrop 2000c. TCR CDR3 regions were amplified from genomic DNA by multiplex PCR using the deep immunoSEQ assay. For each cell subset, the extracted genomic DNA was distributed evenly across all wells of several immunoSEQ 96-well plates, and each plate served as one replicate. For sorted subsets, about 210 ng of genomic DNA, equivalent to 25,000 to 35,000 T cell genomes, went into each replicate PCR. Purified libraries were measured with a Qubit 3.0 fluorometer, size-checked on a Bioanalyzer 2100, and measured again with the KAPA Library Quantification kit. Every immunoSEQ 96-well plate was sequenced on a separate single-read 150-cycle Illumina NextSeq 550 flow cell. For the original study's pipeline: Because the immunoSEQ output included only junctional sequences and no quality scores, the filtering could not be the same as the filtering used for full-length reads. To assign V/J genes and CDR3, sequences were annotated using PyIR, a Python wrapper for IgBLAST v1.9, with IMGT germline references. Reads were filtered out if the reads had weak V/J assignments (E-value above 1e-6), no CDR3, stop codons, out-of-frame junctions, or ambiguous translated residues. A V3J clonotype was defined by an identical inferred V gene, J gene, and CDR3 amino acid sequence. Percentage overlap between repertoires was calculated by dividing the number of shared unique clonotypes by the size of the smaller repertoire. RTK rarefaction, the Chao1 estimator, and Recon v2.1 estimates of unobserved clonotypes were used to assess repertoire richness. Generation probabilities were computed with OLGA for all TCRbeta clonotypes obtained by the gDNA method from a handful of donors. TCRdb limited this immuneACCESS table to in-frame rearrangements with V and J called. A share of clones is missing; checked studies link under half to unresolved V genes, and the rest is unexplained. That table furnishes V, J and clone size, whereas the DNA furnished D and trimming. In this sample the table shows about 1.5 million clones, under 99% of which occur a single time. Approximately 0.44% of the sample is taken by the ten largest.

This sequence was found in a man younger than 40 in good health. The sequenced sample consisted of naive CD4+ T cells sorted from blood. This specimen's cell subset or site label, interpreted: CD45RA+ positively selected.

The CDR3 sequence is CAIRTSDYSYNEQFF. The base sequence is TGTGCCATTCGAACTTCGGACTACTCCTACAATGAGCAGTTCTTC. The chain is encoded by TRBV10-3 joined to TRBJ2-1; a weak D assignment points to TRBD2 (6 bases agree). Relative to germline, V is 9 bases shorter and J is 0 bases shorter, with 15 bases between their ends. Including the terminal cysteine and phenylalanine, the CDR3 comprises 15 residues. Of all the DNA, just the CDR3 is kept, 45 bases in frame from base 1. CDR1 and CDR2 were assigned from the germline V gene as ENHRY and SYGVKD.